This is a list of T cell receptor beta chains from one sample in a study of blood T cell repertoires in COVID-19. Data came from immunoSEQ multiplex PCR; TCRdb stores just in-frame clones and leaves some out. The data show about 200,000 clones, roughly 83% seen once. Sequenced material: peripheral blood. These receptors all come from a middle-aged man with acute or convalescent COVID-19. Both conserved end residues are part of each CDR3. The D gene is left open where the match is weak. Expanded clones are given a class, and other clones once, few, many or no size at all.

>-|-|TRBV6-5|TRBJ1-2
TGTGCCGACGAGGATCTAACCTTGTATCCTTCCTTC
CADEDLTLYPSF
>-|-|TRBV7-2|TRBJ1-2
TGTGCCAGCAGCCCATCCTTAGGGGTTGAGGATGGCTACACCTTC
CASSPSLGVEDGYTF
>TRBD1|-|TRBV7-6|TRBJ1-2
TGTGCCAGCAGCCGCTTGGGACAGGGAGTCGGCTACACCTTC
CASSRLGQGVGYTF
>-|few|TRBV5-5|TRBJ1-1
TGTGCCAGCAGCTTATTCGTAACTGAAGCTTTCTTT
CASSLFVTEAFF
>TRBD2|-|TRBV10-2|TRBJ2-7
TGCGCCAGCCGCGGGGGGGGCGTCTACGAGCAGTACTTC
CASRGGGVYEQYF
>TRBD1|-|TRBV5-8|TRBJ1-5
TGTGCCAGCAGCTTTTCCCGGACAGGGGTGAATCAGCCCCAGCATTTT
CASSFSRTGVNQPQHF
>-|-|TRBV11-2|TRBJ2-5
TGTGCCAGCAGCAGGGGATACCAAGAGACCCAGTACTTC
CASSRGYQETQYF
>TRBD1|-|TRBV27|TRBJ1-6
TGTGCCAGCGCGACAGGGTTGTATTATTCACCCCTCCACTTT
CASATGLYYSPLHF
>-|-|TRBV7-9|TRBJ2-6
TGTGCCAGCAGCTTGGAGGGCACTGGGGCCAACGTCCTGACTTTC
CASSLEGTGANVLTF
>TRBD1|-|TRBV30|TRBJ1-6
TGTGCCTGGAGAGAGGACAGGAACTTCTATAATTCACCCCTCCACTTT
CAWREDRNFYNSPLHF
>TRBD2|-|TRBV3-1/TRBV3-2|TRBJ2-3
TGTGCCAGCAGCCAAAGTGCGGGAGGCACAGATACGCAGTATTTT
CASSQSAGGTDTQYF
>-|-|TRBV18|TRBJ2-1
TGTGCCAGCTCACCAGTTGATAGCGGCAATGAGCAGTTCTTC
CASSPVDSGNEQFF
>-|-|TRBV9|TRBJ2-4
TGTGCCAGCAGCGTAGTCCCCGGGACCAAAAACATTCAGTACTTC
CASSVVPGTKNIQYF
>TRBD2|-|TRBV5-1|TRBJ2-1
TGCGCCAGCAGGACTAGCGGGAGTGGCAATGAGCAGTTCTTC
CASRTSGSGNEQFF
>-|few|TRBV6-4|TRBJ1-1
TGTGCCAGCAGTACCGCCCAGGGAACTGAAGCTTTCTTT
CASSTAQGTEAFF
>-|-|TRBV7-9|TRBJ1-3
TGTGCCAGCAGCTTATCCCTGGGGCTGAACACCATATATTTT
CASSLSLGLNTIYF
>TRBD2|-|TRBV10-3|TRBJ2-7
TGTGCCATCACTCAGACTAGCGGGAGCCAATTTGTGACCGAGCAGTACTTC
CAITQTSGSQFVTEQYF
>TRBD2|-|TRBV7-6|TRBJ2-7
TGTGCCAGCAGCTTTAGCGGGAGTGTAGCCGAGCAGTACTTC
CASSFSGSVAEQYF
>TRBD1|-|TRBV5-4|TRBJ1-2
TGTGCCAGCAGCTTAGACAGGGACTATGGCTACACCTTC
CASSLDRDYGYTF
>-|-|TRBV7-9|TRBJ2-2
TGTGCCAGCAGCCCCATACCAGCGGGTCGGACCGGGGAGCTGTTTTTT
CASSPIPAGRTGELFF
>TRBD1|-|TRBV28|TRBJ2-3
TGTGCCAGCAGCACCGGGACAGGGACAGATACGCAGTATTTT
CASSTGTGTDTQYF
>-|-|TRBV27|TRBJ1-2
TGTGCCAGCAGTTCAGCCCGGGGTGGCTACACCTTC
CASSSARGGYTF
>-|-|TRBV9|TRBJ1-2
TGTGCCAGCAGCGGCCTATATGGCTACACCTTC
CASSGLYGYTF
>TRBD2|-|TRBV28|TRBJ2-1
TGTGCCAGCAGTCTCGGACTAGCGGGAGTAGGGGAGCAGTTCTTC
CASSLGLAGVGEQFF
>TRBD1|-|TRBV5-7|TRBJ1-1
TGTGCCAGCAGCCTACGACAGGGTGAAGCTTTCTTT
CASSLRQGEAFF
>-|-|TRBV27|TRBJ1-2
TGTGCCAGCAGTTTGGGGGGATCCTATGGCTACACCTTC
CASSLGGSYGYTF
>TRBD2|once|TRBV23-1|TRBJ2-5
TGCGCCAGCAGTCACCATAGACTAGCGGCATGCCAAGAGACCCAGTACTTC
CASSHHRLAACQETQYF
>-|-|TRBV7-2|TRBJ1-4
TGTGCCAGCAGCTTAGCACCAGCTCAGGTTGGGGAAAAACTGTTTTTT
CASSLAPAQVGEKLFF
>-|-|TRBV28|TRBJ1-2
TGTGCCAGTACGGAGGGTGTCGACTATGGCTACACCTTC
CASTEGVDYGYTF
>TRBD2|-|TRBV3-1/TRBV3-2|TRBJ2-3
TGTGCCAGCAGCCCTCTAGCGGGAGGGGTCACAGATACGCAGTATTTT
CASSPLAGGVTDTQYF
>-|-|TRBV5-5|TRBJ2-1
TGTGCCAGCAGCCGTACAGGGGGGGACTTTTGGAATGAGCAGTTCTTC
CASSRTGGDFWNEQFF
>TRBD1|-|TRBV5-6|TRBJ1-3
TGTGCCAGCAGCCAAGACAGGGGCTCTGGAAACACCATATATTTT
CASSQDRGSGNTIYF
>TRBD2|-|TRBV7-2|TRBJ2-3
TGTGCCAGCAGCCCCCGGGGAGGCGGGAGCCCAGATACGCAGTATTTT
CASSPRGGGSPDTQYF
>-|-|TRBV27|TRBJ2-7
TGTGCCAGCAGTCAAGCCCTCGAGAGGGACGAGCAGTACTTC
CASSQALERDEQYF
>TRBD1|-|TRBV5-1|TRBJ1-1
TGCGCCAGCAGCTTAGGGGGCTCGGTCACTGAAGCTTTCTTT
CASSLGGSVTEAFF
>-|-|TRBV6-6|TRBJ1-3
TGTGCCAGCAGTTACTCTAACAGCCGAAACACCATATATTTT
CASSYSNSRNTIYF
>TRBD1|-|TRBV7-9|TRBJ2-6
TGTGCCAGCAGCTTCGGACAGGAGGCGGACGTCCTGACTTTC
CASSFGQEADVLTF
>-|-|TRBV29-1|TRBJ1-2
TGCAGCGTTAATGCTATGCAGGGCGAAAGAAGTGGCTACACCTTC
CSVNAMQGERSGYTF
>-|-|TRBV15|TRBJ2-7
TGTGCCACCAGCAGATCCAGGGGACTATACGAGCAGTACTTC
CATSRSRGLYEQYF
>TRBD2|-|TRBV10-2|TRBJ2-1
TGCGCCAGCAGTAATAGCGGGAGGGCCGGTAACAATGAGCAGTTCTTC
CASSNSGRAGNNEQFF
>TRBD2|-|TRBV5-4|TRBJ2-2
TGTGCCAGCAGCTTGGGGAAGACTAGCGCAAACACCGGGGAGCTGTTTTTT
CASSLGKTSANTGELFF
>-|once|TRBV21-1|TRBJ1-1
TGTGCCAGCAGCAAAATGAGGGACACTGAAGCTTTCTTT
CASSKMRDTEAFF
>-|few|TRBV10-3|TRBJ1-1
TGTGCCATCAGTGCGGCGACAGGTAACACTGAAGCTTTCTTT
CAISAATGNTEAFF
>TRBD1|-|TRBV6-5|TRBJ2-2
TGTGCCAGCAAGTTTGTAGGGGGCGCAGGCGGGGAGCTGTTTTTT
CASKFVGGAGGELFF
>-|-|TRBV6-5|TRBJ1-6
TGTGCCAGCTCCCCAGACTATAATTCACCCCTCCACTTT
CASSPDYNSPLHF
>-|-|TRBV30|TRBJ1-3
TGTGCCTGGAGTGCCGACAGCTTTTGGGGAAACACCATATATTTT
CAWSADSFWGNTIYF
>TRBD1|-|TRBV4-1|TRBJ2-1
TGCGCCAGCGGGGGCGGACAGGGGGCCTATGAGCAGTTCTTC
CASGGGQGAYEQFF
>TRBD1|-|TRBV6-5|TRBJ1-1
TGTGCCAGCAGCCTCTTTCGACAGGGAAACACTGAAGCTTTCTTT
CASSLFRQGNTEAFF
>TRBD2|few|TRBV2|TRBJ2-1
TGTGCCAGCAGTTTGAGGACTAGCGGGTTCTACAATGAGCAGTTCTTC
CASSLRTSGFYNEQFF
>TRBD1|-|TRBV7-3|TRBJ2-7
TGTGCCAGCAGCTCGGGACAGTCTCCCTACGAGCAGTACTTC
CASSSGQSPYEQYF
>TRBD1|-|TRBV30|TRBJ2-2
TGTGCCTATACCAGGGGGCCGAACACCGGGGAGCTGTTTTTT
CAYTRGPNTGELFF
>-|-|TRBV3-1/TRBV3-2|TRBJ2-3
TGTGCCAGCAGCATTTCAAGAGGGAGTGGCACAGATACGCAGTATTTT
CASSISRGSGTDTQYF